Listed here are 32 T cell receptor beta chains from one sample, sequenced in a study of control samples from healthy donors and cancer patients. Sequenced by immunoSEQ multiplex PCR; TCRdb stores in-frame clones only, minus some. Of under 85,000 clones in the sample, 94% were seen once. The sample was blood. Receptors were obtained from a woman aged 40 to 55 in good health.

This clone was picked up a small number of times. The chain combines TRBV18 with TRBJ1-1; a weak D match, TRBD1 (5 bases). This CDR3 has 15 amino acids. In germline, CDR1 is KGHSH, CDR2 LQKENI. V lost 4 bases and J 0 bases, leaving 12 bases between the germline ends. CDR3 DNA: TGTGCCAGCTCACGCGCGGTAGGGGTGAACACTGAAGCTTTCTTT. Its translation is CASSRAVGVNTEAFF.

The genes are TRBV4-3 and TRBJ2-1, with D perhaps TRBD2 (5 bases). The CDR3 covers 15 residues. Germline CDR1 and CDR2: LGHNA and YSLEER. The ends were cut back, 4 bases at V and 3 bases at J, with 13 bases in the middle. The CDR3 DNA follows: TGCGCCAGCAGCCCTGGACTGGCTCTCTACAATGAGCAGTTCTTC. Protein: CASSPGLALYNEQFF.

V usage is TRBV3-1 (or the pseudogene TRBV3-2) and J usage is TRBJ1-1; perhaps TRBD1 as D (5 bases). Trimming stripped 9 bases from V and 0 bases from J, with 14 bases between. CDR3 length equals 14 residues. Germline assignment: CDR1 LGHDT and CDR2 YNNKEL (reference sequence). The CDR3 DNA sequence: TGTGCCAGAGGGGTATCTCCAATGAACACTGAAGCTTTCTTT. It is translated as CARGVSPMNTEAFF.

A note on this clone: Other DNA sequences in the same sample also yield this CDR3. This rearrangement joins TRBV5-1 to TRBJ1-5; possible D gene TRBD1, 6 bases. This CDR3 contains 15 residues. Germline CDR1 reads SGHRS; CDR2 reads YFSETQ. V was trimmed by 2 bases and J by 1 base, leaving 10 bases between them. The CDR3: CASSLQGASNQPQHF. DNA for the CDR3: TGCGCCAGCAGCTTACAGGGTGCCAGCAATCAGCCCCAGCATTTT.

In its sample, this clone was seen a few times. The rearrangement links TRBV5-5 to TRBJ2-7; 8 bases agree with TRBD1. CDR3 length: 16 residues. The germline V gene has CDR1 SGHKS and CDR2 YYEKEE (reference sequence). J lost 0 bases, V lost 4 bases, and 9 bases had no gene match. CDR3 sequence reads: CASSLLGGQVSYEQYF. CDR3 DNA sequence: TGTGCCAGCAGCCTCTTAGGGGGACAGGTCTCCTACGAGCAGTACTTC.

The CDR3 loop is CASVLLWVGNSPLHF. CDR3 nucleotides: TGTGCCAGCGTTCTACTTTGGGTCGGTAATTCACCCCTCCACTTT. This rearrangement joins TRBV21-1 to TRBJ1-6. TRBV21-1 is noted as a pseudogene. There are 15 residues in the CDR3.

The genes are TRBV29-1 and TRBJ1-2; D gene ambiguous. Trimming pared 4 bases from V and 4 bases from J, leaving 10 bases between. This CDR3 contains 12 residues. The germline V gene encodes CDR1 SQVTM and CDR2 ANQGSEA. CDR3 DNA sequence: TGCAGCGTTGCCGCGGAATTCTATGGCTACACCTTC. This sequence encodes CSVAAEFYGYTF.

The chain is built from TRBV19 and TRBJ1-4; D may be TRBD1 (5 bases). The CDR3 sequence is 14 residues long. Trimming removed 8 bases from V and 5 bases from J, with 15 bases in between. Looked up from germline, CDR1 is LNHDA and CDR2 is SQIVND (reference sequence). CDR3 sequence reads: CASGRGGWNEKLFF. CDR3 DNA: TGTGCCAGTGGCCGGGGGGGATGGAATGAAAAACTGTTTTTT.

The chain links TRBV5-6 to TRBJ1-6, with D uncertain. Germline values: CDR1 SGHDT, CDR2 YYEEEE. The CDR3 is 14 residues long. V shed 0 bases and J shed 9 bases, with 10 bases lying between them. CDR3 residues: CASSLGAGSSPLHF. CDR3 sequence (DNA): TGTGCCAGCAGCTTGGGGGCGGGGAGTTCACCCCTCCACTTT. The whole variable domain, remainder taken from reference TRBV5-6 and TRBJ1-6, is DAGVTQSPTHLIKTRGQQVTLRCSPKSGHDTVSWYQQALGQGPQFIFQYYEEEERQRGNFPDRFSGHQFPNYSSELNVNALLLGDSALYLCASSLGAGSSPLHFGNGTRLTVT.

J is TRBJ2-7 and V is TRBV29-1; D tentatively reads TRBD1 or TRBD2 (5 bases each). CDR3 length equals 13 residues. V was trimmed by 7 bases and J by 0 bases, leaving 13 bases between them. Germline assignment: CDR1 SQVTM and CDR2 ANQGSEA. CDR3 sequence reads: CSAGTGSSYEQYF. For the CDR3, the DNA is TGCAGCGCGGGGACGGGGAGCTCCTACGAGCAGTACTTC.

The V and J genes are TRBV7-3 and TRBJ1-2; D gene ambiguous. The CDR3 runs 13 residues. V was cut by 3 bases and J by 0 bases, with 5 bases left in between. Germline V gene sequence: CDR1 SGHTA, CDR2 FQGTGA. The CDR3 reads CASSLASNYGYTF. CDR3 DNA sequence: TGTGCCAGCAGCTTGGCCTCTAACTATGGCTACACCTTC.

As concerns this clone: Other DNA variants within this sample encode the same CDR3. The rearrangement joins TRBV9 to TRBJ1-2; D is unresolved. The V gene lost 0 bases and the J gene lost 2 bases, with 11 bases spanning the gap. The CDR3 sequence is 15 residues long. Germline V gives CDR1 SGDLS, CDR2 YYNGEE. The CDR3 bases are TGTGCCAGCAGCGTAGCAATCGGGCCGAACTATGGCTACACCTTC. It codes for CASSVAIGPNYGYTF.

The rearrangement joins TRBV30 to TRBJ2-3; D uncertain. V was clipped by 0 bases and J by 0 bases, with 7 bases between them. In germline, CDR1 is GTSNPN, CDR2 SVGIG (reference sequence). The CDR3 covers 14 residues. In DNA form, the CDR3 reads TGTGCCTGGAGTGTAGACGGTAGCACAGATACGCAGTATTTT. Protein product: CAWSVDGSTDTQYF.

V gene TRBV5-1 combines with J gene TRBJ2-2; D ambiguous. Trimming pared 4 bases from V and 7 bases from J, leaving 8 bases between. Germline lookup yields CDR1 SGHRS and CDR2 YFSETQ. The CDR3 runs to 12 residues. DNA of the CDR3: TGCGCCAGCAGCCTCCGGTTCGGGGAGCTGTTTTTT. It is translated as CASSLRFGELFF.

The CDR3 coding sequence is TGTGCCAGCAGCATGAGACAGGGGGGTCAGCCCCAGCATTTT. Its translation is CASSMRQGGQPQHF. The chain is built from TRBV7-2 and TRBJ1-5, with 9 bases fitting TRBD1. Looked up from germline, CDR1 is SGHTA and CDR2 is FQGNSA. Unmatched junction bases numbered 5, after V lost 5 bases and J lost 6 bases. CDR3 length: 14 amino acids.

The rearrangement joins TRBV7-2 to TRBJ1-1, with D unclear. The CDR3 consists of 14 residues. CDR1 is SGHTA, CDR2 FQGNSA, per germline. V lost 5 bases and J 7 bases, leaving 17 bases between the germline ends. CDR3 DNA: TGTGCCAGCAGCCAGGACCCTAGTAGGGATGAAGCTTTCTTT. Translation: CASSQDPSRDEAFF.

This clone was observed a few times. J is TRBJ2-7 and V is TRBV19; TRBD2 aligns across 10 bases. J gave up 0 bases and V 4 bases, and 9 bases lay outside the gene matches. The CDR3 contains 17 residues. Per germline, CDR1 LNHDA and CDR2 SQIVND (reference sequence). The CDR3 sequence is CASSTPTGLADSYEQYF. In DNA form, the CDR3 reads TGTGCCAGTAGTACCCCCACCGGACTAGCGGACTCCTACGAGCAGTACTTC.

The chain combines TRBV15 with TRBJ2-1; the match to TRBD1 covers 7 bases. The CDR3 is made up of 15 amino acids. The J segment lost 6 bases and the V segment lost 0 bases, leaving 5 bases of the junction unmatched. Germline values: CDR1 LNHNV, CDR2 YYDKDF (reference sequence). The CDR3 DNA sequence: TGTGCCACCAGCAGAGAAGTGACAGGGCCCAATGAGCAGTTCTTC. This encodes CATSREVTGPNEQFF. The full variable domain, completed using reference TRBV15 and TRBJ2-1, is DAMVIQNPRYQVTQFGKPVTLSCSQTLNHNVMYWYQQKSSQAPKLLFHYYDKDFNNEADTPDNFQSRRPNTSFCFLDIRSPGLGDTAMYLCATSREVTGPNEQFFGPGTRLTVL.

For this clone: This is likely a read error, given that the CDR3 carries no conserved phenylalanine or tryptophan at its end. The chain links TRBV6-1 to TRBJ1-2; possibly TRBD1 for D (5 bases). V was shortened by 2 bases and J by 5 bases, with 12 bases between the two germline ends. From germline, CDR1 is MNHNS and CDR2 SASEGT. The CDR3 is 14 amino acids. The CDR3 DNA is TGTGCCAGCAGTGAACCCGGGGGACTATATGGCTACACCCTC. It is translated as CASSEPGGLYGYTL.

The chain uses TRBV7-9 and TRBJ2-7; 7 bases are shared with TRBD2. After removal of 5 bases from V and 3 bases from J, the junction contained 13 bases not matched to a gene. This CDR3 has 16 amino acids. In germline, CDR1 is SEHNR, CDR2 FQNEAQ (reference sequence). CDR3 protein: CASSLTSASGYYEQYF. CDR3 coding DNA: TGTGCCAGCAGCCTAACCAGCGCTAGCGGATACTACGAGCAGTACTTC.

V usage is TRBV30 and J usage is TRBJ2-7; D ambiguous. V was shortened by 0 bases and J by 0 bases, with 6 bases between the two germline ends. Germline V lookup: CDR1 GTSNPN, CDR2 SVGIG (reference sequence). The CDR3 extends over 13 amino acids. The CDR3 DNA reads as TGTGCCTGGAGTGTCGTGAGCTCCTACGAGCAGTACTTC. The encoded protein is CAWSVVSSYEQYF.

J is TRBJ1-2 and V is TRBV25-1; 10 bases are shared with TRBD1. The CDR3 is 15 residues long. Germline V CDR1 and CDR2: MGHDK, SYGVNS. The V and J ends lost 3 bases and 6 bases, in that order; junction bases with no gene match: 7. The CDR3 DNA is TGTGCCAGCAGTGATTCTCTCGGGACAGGGGATGGCTACACCTTC. Translated, it gives CASSDSLGTGDGYTF.

The V call is TRBV7-2, the J call TRBJ1-3; possible D gene TRBD1, 5 bases. V lost 1 base, J lost 2 bases, and 12 bases lay in between. The CDR3 is 16 residues long. Germline V lookup: CDR1 SGHTA, CDR2 FQGNSA. The DNA of the CDR3 is TGTGCCAGCAGCTTAGTAATGGGACCCGCTGGAAACACCATATATTTT. It yields the protein CASSLVMGPAGNTIYF.

CDR3: CASSPGLEEETQYF. As DNA, the CDR3 is TGTGCCAGCAGCCCGGGACTAGAGGAAGAGACCCAGTACTTC. The V and J genes are TRBV4-2 and TRBJ2-5; TRBD2 agrees at 8 bases. The CDR3 loop spans 14 amino acids. The V gene end was trimmed by 4 bases and the J gene end by 3 bases; junction bases not matched to a gene: 4. Per germline, CDR1 LGHNA and CDR2 YNFKEQ.

The V and J genes are TRBV6-1 and TRBJ2-7; D may be TRBD1 (6 bases). Trimming shortened V by 1 base and J by 6 bases, and 13 bases separated the two germline ends. The CDR3 sequence is 14 residues long. Germline CDR1 and CDR2: MNHNS and SASEGT. CDR3 bases: TGTGCCAGCAGTGAAGACAGGGAGCCTTTCGAGCAGTACTTC. The encoded protein is CASSEDREPFEQYF.

This sequence joins TRBV30 and TRBJ2-7; the match to TRBD1 covers 9 bases. J was trimmed by 2 bases and V by 4 bases; bases with no gene match: 6. This CDR3 contains 14 residues. Germline CDR1 reads GTSNPN; CDR2 reads SVGIG (reference sequence). The DNA for the CDR3 is TGTGCCTGGAATGAACAGGGGGCGGCCTACGAGCAGTACTTC. It codes for CAWNEQGAAYEQYF.

The gene calls are TRBV4-1 and TRBJ1-1, with D perhaps TRBD1 (6 bases). V was trimmed by 2 bases and J by 1 base, leaving 14 bases between them. CDR3 length equals 16 residues. Germline V gene sequence: CDR1 MGHRA, CDR2 YSYEKL. The CDR3 is CASSQPLGGRNTEAFF. CDR3 in DNA: TGCGCCAGCAGCCAACCCCTCGGGGGCCGGAACACTGAAGCTTTCTTT.

This clone was counted a single time. V gene TRBV18 combines with J gene TRBJ1-3, with D hard to call. The V gene's germline CDR1 is KGHSH and CDR2 LQKENI. The V and J ends lost 2 bases and 1 base respectively, with 9 bases between them. The length of the CDR3 is 15 residues. The CDR3 DNA reads TGTGCCAGCTCACCAGGCGATATTTCTGGAAACACCATATATTTT. Encoded protein: CASSPGDISGNTIYF.

This sequence joins TRBV12-3 or TRBV12-4 and TRBJ1-4; D not resolved. CDR3 length equals 12 residues. Trimming cost V 3 bases and J 6 bases, with 5 bases left between them. The CDR3 reads CASSLGDEKLFF. CDR3 in DNA: TGTGCCAGCAGTTTGGGCGATGAAAAACTGTTTTTT.

The chain uses TRBV2 and TRBJ1-5; D might be TRBD1 (5 bases). The CDR3 has 15 residues. V lost 1 base and J 7 bases, leaving 14 bases between the germline ends. Germline V gene lookup returns CDR1 SNHLY and CDR2 FYNNEI. The CDR3 here is CASSEGTGGGQPQHF. The CDR3 DNA reads TGTGCCAGCAGTGAAGGTACAGGCGGAGGACAGCCCCAGCATTTT.

V and J are TRBV7-8 and TRBJ2-1; weak D call: TRBD1 (5 bases). The length of the CDR3 is 14 residues. Deletions cut 5 bases from V and 10 bases from J, with 18 bases between. CDR1 is SGHVS and CDR2 is FQNEAQ in the germline V gene. The CDR3 protein is CASSLYSGSWEQFF. The DNA for the CDR3 is TGTGCCAGCAGCCTCTACTCAGGGTCGTGGGAGCAGTTCTTC. Complete variable domain (other parts from reference TRBV7-8 and TRBJ2-1): GAGVSQSPRYKVAKRGQDVALRCDPISGHVSLFWYQQALGQGPEFLTYFQNEAQLDKSGLPSDRFFAERPEGSVSTLKIQRTQQEDSAVYLCASSLYSGSWEQFFGPGTRLTVL.

This clone was counted a single time. The rearrangement links TRBV27 to TRBJ1-4; D perhaps matches TRBD1 (5 bases). The CDR3 contains 16 residues. V lost 5 bases, J lost 7 bases, and 20 bases lay in between. Germline values: CDR1 MNHEY, CDR2 SMNVEV (reference sequence). CDR3 bases: TGTGCCAGCAGTAACCTCCTGGGACGGCCGGGTGAAAAACTGTTTTTT. Encoded protein: CASSNLLGRPGEKLFF.